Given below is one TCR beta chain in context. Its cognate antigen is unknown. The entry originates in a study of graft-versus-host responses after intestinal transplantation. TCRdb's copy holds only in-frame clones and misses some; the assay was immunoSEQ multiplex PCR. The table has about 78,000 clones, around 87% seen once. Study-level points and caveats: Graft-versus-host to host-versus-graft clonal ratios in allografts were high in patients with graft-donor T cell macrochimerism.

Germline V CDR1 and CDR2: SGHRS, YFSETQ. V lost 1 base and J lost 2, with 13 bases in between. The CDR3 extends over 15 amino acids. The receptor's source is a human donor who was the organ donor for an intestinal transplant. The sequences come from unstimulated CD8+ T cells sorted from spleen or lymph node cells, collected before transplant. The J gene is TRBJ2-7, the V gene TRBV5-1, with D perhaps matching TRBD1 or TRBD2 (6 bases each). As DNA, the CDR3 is TGCGCCAGCAGCTTGAACAGGGAGGAAACCTACGAGCAGTACTTC. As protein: CASSLNREETYEQYF. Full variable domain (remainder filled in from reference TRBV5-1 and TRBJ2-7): KAGVTQTPRYLIKTRGQQVTLSCSPISGHRSVSWYQQTPGQGLQFLFEYFSETQRNKGNFPGRFSGRQFSNSRSEMNVSTLELGDSALYLCASSLNREETYEQYFGPGTRLTVT.